What follows are 30 T cell receptor beta chains derived from one specimen sequenced in a study of radiation and T cells in renal cell carcinoma. The method was immunoSEQ multiplex PCR; TCRdb's version includes in-frame clones alone and lacks a portion of them. In the table there are roughly 100,000 clones, around nine tenths of which are singletons. The time point here: baseline pretreatment blood. Treatment here: 15 Gy SBRT to primary tumor, nephrectomy 4 weeks later. The sequences come from blood, collected from a patient whose treatment included radiotherapy and nephrectomy. These receptors originate from a man aged 50 to 59 with renal cell carcinoma.

The gene calls are TRBV28 and TRBJ2-6, with a weak D call TRBD2 (7 bases). Germline values: CDR1 MDHEN, CDR2 SYDVKM. The CDR3 is made up of 17 amino acids. Between the trimmed V and J ends, which lost 6 bases and 0 bases, there was a span of 15 bases. The CDR3 bases are TGTGCCAGCAGAACTGGGGGGGGGCCCTCTGGGGCCAACGTCCTGACTTTC. It is translated as CASRTGGGPSGANVLTF.

A single count supports this clone. This chain joins TRBV7-2 and TRBJ1-2, with unresolved D. The V gene's germline CDR1 is SGHTA and CDR2 FQGNSA. This CDR3 has 15 residues. V was pared by 5 bases and J by 6 bases, with 19 bases between. The CDR3 here is CASSRLPTTGNGYTF. The CDR3 DNA is TGTGCCAGCAGCAGACTCCCAACAACCGGAAATGGCTACACCTTC.

V gene TRBV19 combines with J gene TRBJ2-2; possible D gene TRBD1, 5 bases. V dropped 4 bases and J dropped 5 bases, with 14 bases sitting between them. The germline V gene has CDR1 LNHDA and CDR2 SQIVND (reference sequence). The CDR3 extends over 15 amino acids. CDR3 residues: CASSTIGAGTGELFF. Written as DNA, the CDR3 is TGTGCCAGTAGTACCATTGGGGCCGGGACCGGGGAGCTGTTTTTT.

The chain combines TRBV7-2 with TRBJ2-7; the D is unclear. Germline V CDR1 and CDR2: SGHTA, FQGNSA. This CDR3 region has 14 residues. V shed 5 bases and J shed 2 bases, with 13 bases lying between them. As DNA, the CDR3 is TGTGCCAGCAGCCCCCGGTCGTTACCCTACGAGCAGTACTTC. Encoded protein: CASSPRSLPYEQYF.

The J gene is TRBJ2-7, the V gene TRBV27; 7 bases agree with TRBD2. Looked up from germline, CDR1 is MNHEY and CDR2 is SMNVEV (reference sequence). The length of the CDR3 is 14 residues. V lost 2 bases to trimming and J lost 3 bases; unmatched junction nucleotides: 4. This chain's CDR3 is CASSLAGGFYEQYF. The CDR3, as DNA: TGTGCCAGCAGTTTAGCCGGGGGGTTCTACGAGCAGTACTTC.

This rearrangement joins TRBV5-4 to TRBJ2-2; 12 positions agree with TRBD2. The CDR3 extends over 16 amino acids. J was trimmed by 6 bases and V by 1 base; bases with no gene match: 4. The germline CDR1 and CDR2 sequences are SGHNT and YYREEE (reference sequence). CDR3 in amino acids: CASSLWASGGAGELFF. CDR3 sequence (DNA): TGTGCCAGCAGCTTGTGGGCTAGCGGGGGGGCCGGGGAGCTGTTTTTT.

The CDR3 is CASSPQVAGGRLYF. Written as DNA, the CDR3 is TGTGCCAGCAGCCCCCAGGTAGCGGGGGGCCGGCTGTACTTC. The chain couples TRBV7-2 to TRBJ2-5; TRBD2 matches at 10 bases. This CDR3 comprises 14 residues. The V and J ends lost 5 bases and 13 bases, in that order; junction bases with no gene match: 13. Germline lookup yields CDR1 SGHTA and CDR2 FQGNSA.

The chain has TRBV5-4 and TRBJ1-2; maybe TRBD1 (6 bases). The CDR3 is made up of 15 amino acids. V was shortened by 4 bases and J by 4 bases, with 17 bases between the two germline ends. The germline gives CDR1 SGHNT, CDR2 YYREEE (reference sequence). CDR3 DNA sequence: TGTGCCAGCAGCCCGGGGCCGGACAGTCCCTATGGCTACACCTTC. Translated, it gives CASSPGPDSPYGYTF. Filled out from reference TRBV5-4 and TRBJ1-2, the complete variable domain reads ETGVTQSPTHLIKTRGQQVTLRCSSQSGHNTVSWYQQALGQGPQFIFQYYREEENGRGNFPPRFSGLQFPNYSSELNVNALELDDSALYLCASSPGPDSPYGYTFGSGTRLTVV.

The rearrangement links TRBV28 to TRBJ1-3, with D unresolved. V lost 1 base and J lost 2, with 9 bases in between. CDR3 length: 15 residues. Germline V CDR1 and CDR2: MDHEN, SYDVKM. DNA of the CDR3: TGTGCCAGCAGTTTATACACAAACCCTGGAAACACCATATATTTT. Residues: CASSLYTNPGNTIYF. Looking up the rest from reference TRBV28 and TRBJ1-3 gives the full variable domain: DVKVTQSSRYLVKRTGEKVFLECVQDMDHENMFWYRQDPGLGLRLIYFSYDVKMKEKGDIPEGYSVSREKKERFSLILESASTNQTSMYLCASSLYTNPGNTIYFGEGSWLTVV.

This chain links TRBV2 with TRBJ2-3; 9 bases line up with TRBD2. The CDR3 is 15 residues long. CDR1 is SNHLY, CDR2 FYNNEI, per germline. V dropped 8 bases and J dropped 1; count of bases not matched to a gene: 7. CDR3 sequence (DNA): TGTGCCAGCTGCGGCGGGAGGGAACGCACAGATACGCAGTATTTT. It specifies CASCGGRERTDTQYF.

This clone was recorded only once. CDR3 bases: TGTGCCAGCAGGACCGGGACAGGGACCTACGAGCAGTACTTC. Its translation is CASRTGTGTYEQYF. V and J are TRBV28 and TRBJ2-7; 9 bases align to TRBD1. CDR3 length: 14 amino acids. Germline values: CDR1 MDHEN, CDR2 SYDVKM. V shed 6 bases and J 2 bases; nucleotides not matched to a gene: 5.

The chain couples TRBV5-1 to TRBJ2-5, with D uncertain. This CDR3 region has 14 residues. V was trimmed by 0 bases and J by 0 bases, leaving 6 bases between them. The germline gives CDR1 SGHRS, CDR2 YFSETQ. The CDR3 bases are TGCGCCAGCAGCTTGGCCGACAACCAAGAGACCCAGTACTTC. Amino acids: CASSLADNQETQYF.

The chain links TRBV4-1 to TRBJ1-5, with 7 bases identical to TRBD1. The junction had 0 bases not matched to a gene; V was cut back by 1 base and J by 0 bases. The germline V gene encodes CDR1 MGHRA and CDR2 YSYEKL. The CDR3 has 15 amino acids. CDR3 loop: CASSQAGGSNQPQHF. For the CDR3, the DNA is TGCGCCAGCAGCCAAGCAGGGGGTAGCAATCAGCCCCAGCATTTT.

V gene TRBV27 combines with J gene TRBJ2-3; TRBD2 is a possible D gene (5 bases). The V end lost 3 bases, the J end lost 10 bases, and 11 bases lay between the germline ends. Germline values: CDR1 MNHEY, CDR2 SMNVEV (reference sequence). The length of the CDR3 is 12 residues. The CDR3 loop reads CASSFSVGPQYF. CDR3 nucleotide sequence: TGTGCCAGCAGTTTTAGCGTCGGTCCGCAGTATTTT.

The chain couples TRBV11-2 to TRBJ2-3; D remains unclear. This CDR3 is built from 13 residues. Germline CDR1 is SGHAT and CDR2 is FQNNGV. Between the trimmed V and J ends, which lost 5 bases and 5 bases, there was a span of 11 bases. The CDR3 protein is CASSPRQIDTQYF. The CDR3 nucleotides are TGTGCCAGCAGCCCCCGGCAGATAGATACGCAGTATTTT.

The V call is TRBV2, the J call TRBJ2-7, with D uncertain. Germline CDR1 is SNHLY and CDR2 is FYNNEI. Deletions cut 3 bases from V and 7 bases from J, with 13 bases between. The CDR3 runs to 13 residues. The CDR3 region has the DNA TGTGCCAGCAGTGATAGGGCATCGTGGGAGCAGTACTTC. This gives the protein CASSDRASWEQYF. Using reference TRBV2 and TRBJ2-7 for the parts outside the CDR3, the full variable domain is EPEVTQTPSHQVTQMGQEVILRCVPISNHLYFYWYRQILGQKVEFLVSFYNNEISEKSEIFDDQFSVERPDGSNFTLKIRSTKLEDSAMYFCASSDRASWEQYFGPGTRLTVT.

This chain connects TRBV10-3 to TRBJ1-3; D remains ambiguous. The CDR3 sequence is 13 residues long. CDR1 is ENHRY and CDR2 is SYGVKD in the germline V gene. V lost 6 bases, J lost 0 bases, and 6 bases lay in between. Written as DNA, the CDR3 is TGTGCCATCAGACCACCCTCTGGAAACACCATATATTTT. Its translation: CAIRPPSGNTIYF.

This clone came up a few times. The chain couples TRBV19 to TRBJ1-5; tentative D call: TRBD1 (5 bases). Per the germline V gene, CDR1 is LNHDA and CDR2 is SQIVND (reference sequence). Trimming pared 9 bases from V and 0 bases from J, leaving 18 bases between. CDR3 size: 16 residues. The CDR3 spells CASHTGTGLSNQPQHF. The CDR3 nucleotides are TGTGCCAGCCACACCGGGACGGGCCTTAGCAATCAGCCCCAGCATTTT.

The chain recombines TRBV9 with TRBJ1-3, with D possibly TRBD1 on 5 matching bases. This CDR3 is 17 amino acids long. Germline CDR1 reads SGDLS; CDR2 reads YYNGEE. Trimming pared 4 bases from V and 0 bases from J, leaving 17 bases between. The CDR3 reads CASSPLAWGFSGNTIYF. Written as DNA, the CDR3 is TGTGCCAGCAGCCCCCTCGCGTGGGGCTTCTCTGGAAACACCATATATTTT. Variable domain in full (rest from reference TRBV9 and TRBJ1-3): DSGVTQTPKHLITATGQRVTLRCSPRSGDLSVYWYQQSLDQGLQFLIQYYNGEERAKGNILERFSAQQFPDLHSELNLSSLELGDSALYFCASSPLAWGFSGNTIYFGEGSWLTVV.

The V gene is TRBV28, the J gene TRBJ2-2, with D tentatively TRBD1 (6 bases). V was pared by 10 bases and J by 4 bases, with 25 bases between. In germline, CDR1 is MDHEN, CDR2 SYDVKM. This CDR3 contains 17 residues. The DNA of the CDR3 is TGTGCCACAGACCCGGGACACGGAAAATCGGGCACCGGGGAGCTGTTTTTT. Translation: CATDPGHGKSGTGELFF.

The chain links TRBV7-9 to TRBJ1-1, with a tentative D call TRBD1 (5 bases). CDR3 length equals 14 residues. CDR1 SEHNR and CDR2 FQNEAQ come from the germline V gene (reference sequence). Deletions cut 5 bases from V and 2 bases from J, with 12 bases between. The CDR3 coding sequence is TGTGCCAGCAGCGCTAGCGGGGGAAACACTGAAGCTTTCTTT. Amino acid sequence: CASSASGGNTEAFF.

For the CDR3, the DNA is TGTGCCACCCCGGGGCAGTGGGAGACTGAAGCTTTCTTT. Translated, it gives CATPGQWETEAFF. The chain has TRBV2 and TRBJ1-1; D is possibly TRBD1 (5 bases). Germline-derived CDR1 and CDR2 are SNHLY and FYNNEI. The V and J ends lost 10 bases and 5 bases respectively, with 17 bases between them. This CDR3 is 13 amino acids long. The variable domain in full, with the rest retrieved from reference TRBV2 and TRBJ1-1, is EPEVTQTPSHQVTQMGQEVILRCVPISNHLYFYWYRQILGQKVEFLVSFYNNEISEKSEIFDDQFSVERPDGSNFTLKIRSTKLEDSAMYFCATPGQWETEAFFGQGTRLTVV.

The gene calls are TRBV7-6 and TRBJ2-1; D perhaps matches TRBD2 (6 bases). Germline V gene data show CDR1 as SGHVS and CDR2 as FNYEAQ. The V and J ends lost 3 bases and 7 bases respectively, with 10 bases between them. The CDR3 runs 13 residues. The CDR3 coding sequence is TGTGCCAGCAGCTTTCGGGCGGGGAATGAGCAGTTCTTC. Encoded protein: CASSFRAGNEQFF.

V usage is TRBV7-8 and J usage is TRBJ2-2; 9 nucleotides align to TRBD1. There are 15 residues in the CDR3. Germline CDR1 reads SGHVS; CDR2 reads FQNEAQ. Germline trimming cut 5 bases from V and 4 bases from J; bases unmatched to any gene: 5. The CDR3 DNA reads as TGTGCCAGCAGCCCCGGACAGGGGTTCACCGGGGAGCTGTTTTTT. Protein sequence: CASSPGQGFTGELFF.

V is TRBV10-1 and J is TRBJ1-1; 7 bases match TRBD1. The CDR3 runs to 13 residues. The germline CDR1 and CDR2 sequences are WNHNN and SYGVQD (reference sequence). V trimming: 6 bases; J trimming: 1 base; junction bases outside the gene matches: 2. The CDR3 sequence: CASREGANTEAFF. CDR3 coding DNA: TGCGCCAGCAGAGAGGGGGCGAACACTGAAGCTTTCTTT.

This clone was detected ten times or more. The same CDR3 also results from other DNA sequences found in this sample. The chain's CDR3 is CASSLAGLAGVQETQYF. The CDR3 coding sequence is TGTGCCAGCAGCTTAGCGGGACTAGCGGGAGTACAAGAGACCCAGTACTTC. V usage is TRBV7-8 and J usage is TRBJ2-5, with 14 bases fitting TRBD2. The CDR3 has 17 residues. The ends lost 0 bases at V and 2 bases at J; junction bases unmatched: 2. CDR1 SGHVS and CDR2 FQNEAQ come from the germline V gene.

This clone was observed a single time. V is TRBV11-2 and J is TRBJ2-1, with no clear D. Germline CDR1 reads SGHAT; CDR2 reads FQNNGV. The CDR3 length is 14 residues. The V end lost 1 base, the J end lost 7 bases, and 11 bases lay between the germline ends. The CDR3 here is CASSLGQLGNEQFF. CDR3 coding DNA: TGTGCCAGCAGCTTAGGTCAGCTGGGTAATGAGCAGTTCTTC.

The CDR3, as DNA: TGTGCCAGCAGTTACCATAGCGGGAGGGCCCGCGGAGAGCAGTTCTTC. Translated: CASSYHSGRARGEQFF. The rearrangement uses TRBV6-5 and TRBJ2-1; the match to TRBD2 covers 11 bases. Germline V lookup: CDR1 MNHEY, CDR2 SVGAGI. After removal of 2 bases from V and 10 bases from J, the junction contained 10 bases not matched to a gene. The CDR3 spans 16 residues.

This sequence joins TRBV5-1 and TRBJ1-3; no firm D call. V lost 5 bases and J 0 bases, leaving 12 bases between the germline ends. The CDR3 is made up of 15 amino acids. Germline values: CDR1 SGHRS, CDR2 YFSETQ. CDR3 sequence (DNA): TGCGCCAGCAGTCCGGACCGGACCTCTGGAAACACCATATATTTT. Its translation is CASSPDRTSGNTIYF.

This chain links TRBV4-3 with TRBJ1-1; perhaps TRBD1 as D (5 bases). With 4 bases removed from V and 1 base from J, the gap between germline ends came to 19 bases. CDR1 is LGHNA and CDR2 is YSLEER in the germline V gene. The CDR3 runs to 17 residues. In DNA, the CDR3 is TGCGCCAGCAGCCCTGGACAAACCCGTCAAGGGAACACTGAAGCTTTCTTT. This translates into CASSPGQTRQGNTEAFF.